This section outlines one TCR beta chain sequence together with its context. CDR1 and CDR2 from the germline V gene are SGDLS and YYNGEE. The V gene lost 4 bases and the J gene lost 2 bases, with 24 bases spanning the gap. This CDR3 has 18 amino acids. The sample belongs to a study of blood T cell repertoires in COVID-19. Study information: The samples span acute and convalescent COVID-19 from the United States, Italy and Spain.

Authors' analysis steps: Counts of nucleated cells, estimated from reference gene primer amplification, were obtained. Data came from immunoSEQ multiplex PCR; TCRdb stores just in-frame clones and leaves some out. That table is the source of V, J and clone size, and D and trimming were worked out from the DNA. The table lists 150,000 to 200,000 clones, around 84% of them singletons, with 3% to 4% in the top ten. This chain joins TRBV9 and TRBJ2-5; TRBD2 might be the D (5 bases). This clonotype was sampled from a human donor with acute or convalescent COVID-19. The donor label of this sample is uncertain. Input material: peripheral blood. The CDR3 region has the DNA TGTGCCAGCAGCACTAGAGCCTGGGGAAGAGGGTTACAAGAGACCCAGTACTTC. Amino acids: CASSTRAWGRGLQETQYF.